A single sample is the source of the 4 T cell receptor beta chains below, sequenced in a study of blood T cell repertoires in COVID-19. Produced via immunoSEQ multiplex PCR; TCRdb's table is partial and in-frame only. The table includes tens of thousands of clones, around nine tenths detected once. Input material: peripheral blood. All receptors come from a human donor in a cohort sampled during active COVID-19.

The V gene is TRBV24-1, the J gene TRBJ2-2; unclear D gene. The V and J ends lost 7 bases and 6 bases respectively, with 17 bases between them. Germline assignment: CDR1 KGHDR and CDR2 SFDVKD. The CDR3 spans 15 residues. The CDR3 DNA reads as TGTGCCACCAGGGCAGGAACGAACACGGCCGGGGAGCTGTTTTTT. Residues: CATRAGTNTAGELFF.

The rearrangement uses TRBV5-1 and TRBJ2-6; 12 nucleotides match TRBD1. Trimming cost V 4 bases and J 0 bases; bases outside gene matches: 14. Germline CDR1 and CDR2: SGHRS and YFSETQ. CDR3 length: 21 amino acids. The CDR3 bases are TGCGCCAGCAGCGAAAAAGCCGGGACAGGGGGCGTGAGCTCTGGGGCCAACGTCCTGACTTTC. This gives the protein CASSEKAGTGGVSSGANVLTF.

J is TRBJ1-2 and V is TRBV18; D might be TRBD1 (5 bases). CDR1 is KGHSH and CDR2 is LQKENI in the germline V gene. This CDR3 region has 14 residues. Trimming cost V 3 bases and J 6 bases, with 14 bases left between them. This chain's CDR3 is CASSPPGHPHGYTF. The DNA for the CDR3 is TGTGCCAGCTCACCGCCTGGACACCCTCATGGCTACACCTTC.

This clone was observed a handful of times. V usage is TRBV7-2 and J usage is TRBJ1-3, with unresolved D. V lost 5 bases, J lost 6 bases, and 17 bases lay in between. The CDR3 spans 15 residues. Germline V CDR1 and CDR2: SGHTA, FQGNSA. The CDR3, as DNA: TGTGCCAGCAGCCCCGTCTGGTGGCGGCAAAACACCATATATTTT. Protein sequence: CASSPVWWRQNTIYF.